The present entry profiles one T cell receptor (beta chain) with its context. Its antigen is unknown. Trimming took 0 bases from V and 8 from J, leaving 10 bases between them. The CDR3 loop spans 13 amino acids. Germline CDR1 LNHDA, CDR2 SQIVND (reference sequence). Noted time point: week 5, during vaccination. Each vaccine dose was 300 ug of mutant IDH1 20-mer peptide, with topical imiquimod. Data came from immunoSEQ multiplex PCR; TCRdb stores just in-frame clones and leaves some out. This sample yields approximately 60,000 clones, of which approximately 86% are seen a single time; roughly 3.3% belongs to the top ten. This specimen comes from a study of a mutant IDH1 vaccine in newly diagnosed glioma.

The TCR comes from a woman younger than 30 with glioma. Some clones in this sample may be carry-over from other donors' samples. The chain carries TRBV19 and TRBJ1-1, with D unclear. The material was PBMCs, obtained from a glioma patient whose treatment included an IDH1 peptide vaccine. The chain's CDR3 is CASSIDPAEEAFF. In nucleotides, the CDR3 is TGTGCCAGTAGTATAGACCCGGCGGAAGAAGCTTTCTTT.